Sequencing of this T cell receptor beta chain was carried out in a study of blood T cell repertoires in COVID-19. Looking at the study overall: Italy, Spain and the United States were the sources of the convalescent and acute COVID-19 samples. Sources were T cells, B-cell-depleted T cells, or PBMCs; the material itself was cDNA or gDNA.

Produced via immunoSEQ multiplex PCR; TCRdb's table is partial and in-frame only. The sample has more than 400,000 clones, approximately 83% seen once. From germline, CDR1 is SGHRS and CDR2 YFSETQ. This CDR3 comprises 15 residues. Deletions cut 3 bases from V and 2 bases from J, with 11 bases between. V and J are TRBV5-1 and TRBJ2-2, with D unclear. Source material: peripheral blood. The sequence was collected from a human donor in a cohort sampled during active COVID-19. The CDR3 DNA follows: TGCGCCAGCAGCTGGAATACAGATAACACCGGGGAGCTGTTTTTT. Translated, it gives CASSWNTDNTGELFF.